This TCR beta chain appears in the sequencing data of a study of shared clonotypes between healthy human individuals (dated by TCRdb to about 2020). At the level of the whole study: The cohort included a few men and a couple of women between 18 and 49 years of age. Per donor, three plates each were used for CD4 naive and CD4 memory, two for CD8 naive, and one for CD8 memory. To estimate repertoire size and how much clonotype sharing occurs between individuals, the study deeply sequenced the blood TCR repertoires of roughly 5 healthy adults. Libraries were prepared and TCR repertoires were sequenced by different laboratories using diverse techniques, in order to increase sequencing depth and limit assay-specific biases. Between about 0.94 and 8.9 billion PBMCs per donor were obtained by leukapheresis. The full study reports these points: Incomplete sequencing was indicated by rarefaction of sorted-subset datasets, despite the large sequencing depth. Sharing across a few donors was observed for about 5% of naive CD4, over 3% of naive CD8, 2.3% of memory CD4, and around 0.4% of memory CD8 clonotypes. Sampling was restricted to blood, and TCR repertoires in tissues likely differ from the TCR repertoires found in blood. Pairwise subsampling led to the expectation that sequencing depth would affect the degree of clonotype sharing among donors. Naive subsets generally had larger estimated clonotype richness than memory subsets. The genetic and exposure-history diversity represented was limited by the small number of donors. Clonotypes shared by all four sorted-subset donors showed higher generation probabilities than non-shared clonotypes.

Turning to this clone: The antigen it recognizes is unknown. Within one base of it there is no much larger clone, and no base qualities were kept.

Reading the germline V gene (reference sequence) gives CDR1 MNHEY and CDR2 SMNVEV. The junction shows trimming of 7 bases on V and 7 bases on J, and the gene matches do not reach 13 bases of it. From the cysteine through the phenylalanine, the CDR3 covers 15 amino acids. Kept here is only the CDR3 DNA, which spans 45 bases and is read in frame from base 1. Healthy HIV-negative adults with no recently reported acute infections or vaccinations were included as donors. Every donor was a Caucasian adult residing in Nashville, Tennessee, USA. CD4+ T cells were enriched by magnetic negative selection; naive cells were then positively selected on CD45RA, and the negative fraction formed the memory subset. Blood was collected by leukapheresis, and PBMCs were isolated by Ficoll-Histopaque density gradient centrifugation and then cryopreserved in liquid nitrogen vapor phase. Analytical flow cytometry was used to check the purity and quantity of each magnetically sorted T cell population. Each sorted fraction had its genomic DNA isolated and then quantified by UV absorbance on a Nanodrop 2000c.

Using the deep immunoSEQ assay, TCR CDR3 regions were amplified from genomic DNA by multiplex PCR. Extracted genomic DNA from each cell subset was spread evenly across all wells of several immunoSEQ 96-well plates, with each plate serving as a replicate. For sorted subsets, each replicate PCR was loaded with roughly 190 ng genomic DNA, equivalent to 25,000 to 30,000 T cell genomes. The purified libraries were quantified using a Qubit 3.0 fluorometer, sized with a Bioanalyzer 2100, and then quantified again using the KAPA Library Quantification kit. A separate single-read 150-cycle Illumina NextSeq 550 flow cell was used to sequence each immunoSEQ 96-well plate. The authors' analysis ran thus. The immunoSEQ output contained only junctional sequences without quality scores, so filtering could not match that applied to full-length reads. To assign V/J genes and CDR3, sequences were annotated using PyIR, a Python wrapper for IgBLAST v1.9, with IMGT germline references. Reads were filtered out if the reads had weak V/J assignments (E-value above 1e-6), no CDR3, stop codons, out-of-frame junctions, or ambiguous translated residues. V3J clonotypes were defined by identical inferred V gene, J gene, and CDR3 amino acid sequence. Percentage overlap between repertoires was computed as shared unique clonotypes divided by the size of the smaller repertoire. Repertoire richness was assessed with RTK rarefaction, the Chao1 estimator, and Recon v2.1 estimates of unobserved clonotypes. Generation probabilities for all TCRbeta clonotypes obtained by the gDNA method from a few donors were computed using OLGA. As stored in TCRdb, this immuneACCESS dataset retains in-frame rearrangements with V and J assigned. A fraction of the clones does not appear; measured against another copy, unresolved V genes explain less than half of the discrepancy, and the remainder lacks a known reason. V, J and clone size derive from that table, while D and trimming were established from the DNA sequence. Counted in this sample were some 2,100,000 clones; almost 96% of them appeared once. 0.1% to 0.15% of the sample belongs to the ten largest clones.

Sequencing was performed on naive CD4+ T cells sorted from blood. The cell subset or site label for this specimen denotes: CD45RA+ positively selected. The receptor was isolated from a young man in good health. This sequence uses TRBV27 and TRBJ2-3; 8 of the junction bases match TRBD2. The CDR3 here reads CASTVAREALNTQYF. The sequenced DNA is TGTGCCAGCACAGTTGCGCGGGAGGCCCTTAATACGCAGTATTTT.